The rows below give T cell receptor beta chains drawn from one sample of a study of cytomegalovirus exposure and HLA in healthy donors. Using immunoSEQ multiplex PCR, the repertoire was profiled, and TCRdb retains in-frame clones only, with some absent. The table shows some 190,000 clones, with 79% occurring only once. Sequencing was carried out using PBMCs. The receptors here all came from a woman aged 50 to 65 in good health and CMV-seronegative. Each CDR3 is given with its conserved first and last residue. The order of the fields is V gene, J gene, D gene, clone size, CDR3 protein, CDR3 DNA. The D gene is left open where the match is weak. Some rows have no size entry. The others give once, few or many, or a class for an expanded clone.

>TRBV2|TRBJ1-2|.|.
CASSVGVASYGYTF
TGTGCCAGCAGTGTCGGGGTAGCGAGCTATGGCTACACCTTC
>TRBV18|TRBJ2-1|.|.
CASSPEGHGNNEQFF
TGTGCCAGCTCACCAGAGGGACACGGGAACAATGAGCAGTTCTTC
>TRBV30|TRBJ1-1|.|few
CAWSISRNTEAFF
TGTGCCTGGTCAATAAGTAGGAACACTGAAGCTTTCTTT
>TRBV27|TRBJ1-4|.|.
CASSLYASSGEKLFF
TGTGCCAGCAGTTTATACGCCAGTAGCGGTGAAAAACTGTTTTTT
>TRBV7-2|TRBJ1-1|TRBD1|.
CASSQQGAYTEAFF
TGTGCCAGCAGCCAACAGGGGGCTTACACTGAAGCTTTCTTT
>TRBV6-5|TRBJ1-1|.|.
CASSYREKNTEAFF
TGTGCCAGCAGTTACAGGGAGAAGAACACTGAAGCTTTCTTT
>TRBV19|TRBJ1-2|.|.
CASSIRVGEAYGYTF
TGTGCCAGTAGTATTAGGGTGGGAGAAGCCTATGGCTACACCTTC
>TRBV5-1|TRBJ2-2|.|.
CASSGEANANTGELFF
TGCGCCAGCAGCGGGGAGGCCAACGCGAACACCGGGGAGCTGTTTTTT
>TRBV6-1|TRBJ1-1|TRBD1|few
CASRRTGANTEAFF
TGTGCCAGCAGGAGGACAGGGGCGAACACTGAAGCTTTCTTT
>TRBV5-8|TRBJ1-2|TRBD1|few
CASSLGQGGYTF
TGTGCCAGCAGCCTCGGACAGGGAGGCTACACCTTC
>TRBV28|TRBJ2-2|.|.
CASSLGWNTGELFF
TGTGCCAGCAGTTTGGGCTGGAACACCGGGGAGCTGTTTTTT
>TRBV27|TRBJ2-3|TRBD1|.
CASSYRGQNTDTQYF
TGTGCCAGCAGTTACCGGGGACAGAACACAGATACGCAGTATTTT
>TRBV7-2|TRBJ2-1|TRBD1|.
CASSSGTVGFGEQFF
TGTGCCAGCAGCTCTGGGACAGTAGGTTTTGGTGAGCAGTTCTTC
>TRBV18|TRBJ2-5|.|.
CASSPPGLASQETQYF
TGTGCCAGCTCACCACCCGGACTGGCCAGCCAAGAGACCCAGTACTTC
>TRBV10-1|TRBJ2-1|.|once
CASSESPRRNEQFF
TGCGCCAGCAGTGAGTCGCCCCGGCGGAATGAGCAGTTCTTC
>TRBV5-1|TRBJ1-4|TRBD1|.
CASSPQTGPNEKLFF
TGCGCCAGCAGCCCCCAGACAGGGCCTAATGAAAAACTGTTTTTT
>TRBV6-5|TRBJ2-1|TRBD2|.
CASRGSGGSNEQFF
TGTGCCAGCAGGGGTAGCGGGGGGTCGAATGAGCAGTTCTTC
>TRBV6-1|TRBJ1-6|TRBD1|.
CASSQDRGAYSPLHF
TGTGCCAGCAGCCAGGACAGGGGGGCCTATTCACCCCTCCACTTT
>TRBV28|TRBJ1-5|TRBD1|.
CADGTGNQPQHF
TGTGCCGACGGGACAGGAAATCAGCCCCAGCATTTT
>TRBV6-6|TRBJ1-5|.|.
CASSPLRRGNQPQHF
TGTGCCAGCAGTCCCCTAAGGAGGGGCAATCAGCCCCAGCATTTT
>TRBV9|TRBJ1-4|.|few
CASSVGGGPNEKLFF
TGTGCCAGCAGCGTAGGGGGAGGGCCTAATGAAAAACTGTTTTTT
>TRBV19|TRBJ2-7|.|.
CASSPPGSRSYEQYF
TGTGCCAGTAGTCCCCCAGGGTCCCGGAGCTACGAGCAGTACTTC
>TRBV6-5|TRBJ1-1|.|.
CASSYSQVSLNTEAFF
TGTGCCAGCAGTTACTCGCAGGTTTCGTTGAACACTGAAGCTTTCTTT
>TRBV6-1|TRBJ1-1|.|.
CASPDPLTGNTEAFF
TGTGCCAGCCCCGATCCCTTAACAGGTAACACTGAAGCTTTCTTT
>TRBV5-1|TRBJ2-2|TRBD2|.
CASSYPSGENKTLNTGELFF
TGCGCCAGCAGCTACCCTAGCGGGGAAAACAAGACACTGAACACCGGGGAGCTGTTTTTT
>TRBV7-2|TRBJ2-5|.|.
CASSQAVSGQETQYF
TGTGCCAGCAGCCAGGCGGTTAGCGGACAAGAGACCCAGTACTTC
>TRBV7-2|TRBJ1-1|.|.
CASIRVNTEAFF
TGTGCCAGCATAAGAGTGAACACTGAAGCTTTCTTT
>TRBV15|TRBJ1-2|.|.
CATSRARGGLQNGVYGYTF
TGTGCCACCAGCAGAGCTAGGGGCGGACTACAAAATGGGGTATATGGCTACACCTTC
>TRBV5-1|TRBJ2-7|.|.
CASSLQSSYEQYF
TGCGCCAGCAGCTTACAGAGCTCCTACGAGCAGTACTTC
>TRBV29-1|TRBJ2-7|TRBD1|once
CSVARDRSSYEQYF
TGCAGCGTCGCCCGGGACAGGTCCTCCTACGAGCAGTACTTC
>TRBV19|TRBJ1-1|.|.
CASRPTRAGSFATEAFF
TGTGCCAGTAGGCCCACAAGGGCAGGGTCGTTCGCCACTGAAGCTTTCTTT
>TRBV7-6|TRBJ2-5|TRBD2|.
CASSPTSGGAIGETQYF
TGTGCCAGCAGCCCCACTAGCGGGGGGGCGATTGGGGAGACCCAGTACTTC
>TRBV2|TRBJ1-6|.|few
CASSEAVSPLHF
TGTGCCAGCAGTGAGGCAGTTTCACCCCTCCACTTT
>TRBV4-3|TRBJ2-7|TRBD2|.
CASSQVSGGGAYEQYF
TGCGCCAGCAGCCAAGTAAGCGGGGGGGGCGCCTACGAGCAGTACTTC
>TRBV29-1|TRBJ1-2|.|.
CSVLTAGYGYTF
TGCAGCGTTCTGACAGCGGGCTATGGCTACACCTTC
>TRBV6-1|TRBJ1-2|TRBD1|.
CASGLTGDEYGYTF
TGTGCCAGCGGATTGACAGGGGATGAGTACGGCTACACCTTC
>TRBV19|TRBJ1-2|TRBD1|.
CASSSQGQNYGYTF
TGTGCCAGTAGTTCTCAGGGACAGAACTATGGCTACACCTTC
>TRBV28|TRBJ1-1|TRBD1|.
CASSLRAGGLSEAFF
TGTGCCAGCAGTTTAAGGGCAGGGGGCTTATCTGAAGCTTTCTTT
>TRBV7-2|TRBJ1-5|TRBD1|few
CASSLQGAGWQPQHF
TGTGCCAGCAGCTTGCAGGGGGCCGGTTGGCAGCCCCAGCATTTT
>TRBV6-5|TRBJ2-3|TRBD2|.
CASTLAGSSTDTQYF
TGTGCCAGCACCTTAGCGGGCTCTAGCACAGATACGCAGTATTTT
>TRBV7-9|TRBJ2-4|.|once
CASSLGSMQGSLSENIQYF
TGTGCCAGCAGCTTAGGGTCGATGCAGGGATCCCTTTCCGAAAACATTCAGTACTTC
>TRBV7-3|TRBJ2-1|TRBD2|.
CASSLTSASGGNEQFF
TGTGCCAGCAGCTTAACGTCGGCTAGCGGGGGGAATGAGCAGTTCTTC
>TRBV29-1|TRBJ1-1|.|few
CSVNDGEAFF
TGCAGCGTGAACGACGGGGAAGCTTTCTTT
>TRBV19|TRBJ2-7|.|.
CASSIAGSSYEQYF
TGTGCCAGTAGTATAGCGGGGAGCTCCTACGAGCAGTACTTC
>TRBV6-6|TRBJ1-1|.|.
CASSFRGGQGAFF
TGTGCCAGCAGTTTCCGGGGGGGCCAGGGAGCTTTCTTT
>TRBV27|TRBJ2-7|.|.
CASSPTPGTVSYEQYF
TGTGCCAGCAGTCCTACCCCCGGGACTGTCTCCTACGAGCAGTACTTC
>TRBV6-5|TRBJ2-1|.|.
CASRDSRENEQFF
TGTGCCAGCCGGGACTCTAGAGAGAATGAGCAGTTCTTC
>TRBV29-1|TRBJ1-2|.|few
CSVSPGGYTF
TGCAGCGTGAGCCCCGGTGGCTACACCTTC
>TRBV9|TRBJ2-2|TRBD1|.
CASSVDQGGSGWELFF
TGTGCCAGCAGCGTAGATCAAGGGGGCTCAGGTTGGGAGCTGTTTTTT
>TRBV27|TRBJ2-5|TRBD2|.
CASSLSSSGEETQYF
TGTGCCAGCAGTTTATCCTCTAGCGGAGAAGAGACCCAGTACTTC
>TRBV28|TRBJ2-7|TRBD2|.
CASRKTPRLAGEYEQYF
TGTGCCAGCAGAAAGACCCCCCGACTAGCGGGGGAGTACGAGCAGTACTTC
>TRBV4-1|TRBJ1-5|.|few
CASSQEPRRSNQPQHF
TGCGCCAGCAGCCAAGAACCACGGAGGTCAAATCAGCCCCAGCATTTT